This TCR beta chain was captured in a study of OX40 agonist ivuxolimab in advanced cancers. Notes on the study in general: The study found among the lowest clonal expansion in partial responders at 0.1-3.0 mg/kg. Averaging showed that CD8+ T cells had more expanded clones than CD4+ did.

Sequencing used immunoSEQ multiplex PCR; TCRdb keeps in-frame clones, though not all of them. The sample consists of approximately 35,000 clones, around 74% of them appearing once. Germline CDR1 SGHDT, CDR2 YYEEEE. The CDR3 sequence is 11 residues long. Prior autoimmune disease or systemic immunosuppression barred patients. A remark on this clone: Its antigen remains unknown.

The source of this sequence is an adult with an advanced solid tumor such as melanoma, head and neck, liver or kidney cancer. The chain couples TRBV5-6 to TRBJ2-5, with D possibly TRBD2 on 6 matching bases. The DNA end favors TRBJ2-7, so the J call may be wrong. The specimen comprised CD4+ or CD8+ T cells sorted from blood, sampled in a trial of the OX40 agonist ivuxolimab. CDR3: CASSRGGEQYF. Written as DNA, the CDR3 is TGTGCCAGCAGCAGGGGAGGCGAGCAGTACTTC.